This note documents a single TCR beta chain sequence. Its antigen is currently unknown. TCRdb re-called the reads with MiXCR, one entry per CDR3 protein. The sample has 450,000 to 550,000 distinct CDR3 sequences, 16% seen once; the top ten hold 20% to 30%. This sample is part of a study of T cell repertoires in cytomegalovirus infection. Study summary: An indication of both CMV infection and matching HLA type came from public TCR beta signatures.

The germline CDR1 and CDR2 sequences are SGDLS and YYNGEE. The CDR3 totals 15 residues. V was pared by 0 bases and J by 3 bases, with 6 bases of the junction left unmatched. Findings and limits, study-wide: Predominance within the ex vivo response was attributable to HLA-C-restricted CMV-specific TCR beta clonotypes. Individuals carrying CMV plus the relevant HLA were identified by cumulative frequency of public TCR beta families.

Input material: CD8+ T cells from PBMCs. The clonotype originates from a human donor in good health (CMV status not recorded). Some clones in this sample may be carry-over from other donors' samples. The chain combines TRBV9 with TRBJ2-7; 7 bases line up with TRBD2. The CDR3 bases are TGTGCCAGCAGCGTAGTCCCTAGCGGCAACTACGAGCAGTACTTC. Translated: CASSVVPSGNYEQYF.